Shown below are 29 T cell receptor beta chains from a single sample sequenced in a study of T cell repertoires in cytomegalovirus infection. For these TCRs, the target antigens are not known. MiXCR, applied by TCRdb to the reads, yields one record per CDR3 protein. The sample has approximately 910,000 distinct CDR3 sequences, around 29% seen once. This material consisted of cultured CD8+ T cells from PBMCs, taken from culture after CMV antigen stimulation. The receptors derive from a human donor in good health (CMV status not recorded). Some clones in this sample may be carry-over from other donors' samples.

This clonotype was seen a handful of times. V and J are TRBV6-1 and TRBJ1-6, with D uncertain. Trimming removed 8 bases at V and 0 bases at J, with 8 bases between. The CDR3 totals 14 residues. Germline V CDR1 and CDR2: MNHNS, SASEGT. In DNA form, the CDR3 reads TGTGCCAGCTCAGTACCCTCCTATAATTCACCCCTCCACTTT. This translates into CASSVPSYNSPLHF.

There are a few counts of this clonotype. This rearrangement joins TRBV19 to TRBJ1-1, with a tentative D call TRBD1 (6 bases). This CDR3 contains 13 residues. Germline V gives CDR1 LNHDA, CDR2 SQIVND (reference sequence). V was trimmed by 6 bases and J by 5 bases, leaving 13 bases between them. DNA of the CDR3: TGTGCCAGTAGATTGGGCACAGGGACTGAAGCTTTCTTT. Translating gives CASRLGTGTEAFF.

Points on this clonotype: Relative to the germline gene, one junction end is altered; a read error may explain this. The chain recombines TRBV2 with TRBJ1-1; 8 bases align to TRBD1. The CDR3 has 18 amino acids. Germline loops: CDR1 SNHLY, CDR2 FYNNEI. The CDR3 protein is CVSSYPLQGEGTNTEAFF. The CDR3 region has the DNA TGTGTCAGCAGCTACCCTCTACAGGGGGAGGGAACGAACACTGAAGCTTTCTTT.

The CDR3 sequence is CASEGLGGVVFDRYTGELFF. The CDR3, as DNA: TGTGCCAGCGAGGGCCTTGGGGGAGTGGTGTTTGACCGCTACACCGGGGAGCTGTTTTTT. The chain carries TRBV7-9 and TRBJ2-2, with D perhaps being TRBD1 or TRBD2 (5 bases each). The V end was cut by 8 bases, the J end by 3 bases, with 31 bases between. The CDR3 length is 20 residues. The germline V gene has CDR1 SEHNR and CDR2 FQNEAQ (reference sequence).

The genes are TRBV6-1 and TRBJ2-1; D possibly corresponds to TRBD1 (5 bases). The V and J ends lost 0 bases and 4 bases respectively, with 10 bases between them. This CDR3 has 15 residues. Germline V CDR1 and CDR2: MNHNS, SASEGT. CDR3 nucleotide sequence: TGTGCCAGCAGTGAAGCGGGGCCGATGTACAATGAGCAGTTCTTC. Translating gives CASSEAGPMYNEQFF.

The CDR3 is CATSEGQTTNEKLFF. CDR3 in DNA: TGTGCCACCAGCGAGGGACAGACAACTAATGAAAAACTGTTTTTT. The chain joins TRBV15 to TRBJ1-4; TRBD1 agrees at 7 bases. V lost 5 bases, J lost 0 bases, and 3 bases stayed unmatched. The CDR3 is 15 residues long. Germline V gives CDR1 LNHNV, CDR2 YYDKDF (reference sequence).

V is TRBV28 and J is TRBJ1-1, with 7 bases aligning to TRBD1. CDR3 length: 13 amino acids. CDR1 is MDHEN and CDR2 is SYDVKM in the germline V gene. J gave up 8 bases and V 5 bases, and 8 bases lay outside the gene matches. In nucleotides, the CDR3 is TGTGCCAGCAGTCCTATAGTGGACAGGGAAGCTTTCTTT. It encodes CASSPIVDREAFF.

The CDR3, as DNA: TGTGCCAGCAGCACATACAGGGAAAAAGCTTTCTTT. It yields the protein CASSTYREKAFF. The J gene is TRBJ1-1, the V gene TRBV7-9; tentative D call: TRBD1 (6 bases). V was trimmed by 5 bases and J by 9 bases, leaving 13 bases between them. CDR3 length: 12 residues. Germline-derived CDR1 and CDR2 are SEHNR and FQNEAQ (reference sequence).

The CDR3 DNA is TGTGCCAGCTCACCACCTTCAGGGGCCGTGGATACGCAGTATTTT. As protein: CASSPPSGAVDTQYF. The V and J genes are TRBV18 and TRBJ2-3, with a possible D match to TRBD1 (6 bases). Per the germline V gene, CDR1 is KGHSH and CDR2 is LQKENI. V was pared by 0 bases and J by 6 bases, with 13 bases between. The length of the CDR3 is 15 residues.

CDR3 DNA sequence: TGCGCCAGCAGCCAAAACCGGGACAACAATGAGCAGTTCTTC. It translates to CASSQNRDNNEQFF. This sequence joins TRBV4-1 and TRBJ2-1, with D perhaps matching TRBD1 (6 bases). Germline V gene sequence: CDR1 MGHRA, CDR2 YSYEKL. The CDR3 spans 14 residues. V was clipped by 2 bases and J by 5 bases, with 10 bases between them.

This clonotype was seen more than once but under ten times. A much larger clonotype is one base distant, so this may be a read error. J is TRBJ2-1 and V is TRBV7-6; possible D gene TRBD1, 6 bases. Deletions cut 5 bases from V and 0 bases from J, with 11 bases between. CDR1 and CDR2 (germline): SGHVS, FNYEAQ. The CDR3 is made up of 15 amino acids. The CDR3 sequence is CASSTDRSSYNEQFF. In nucleotides, the CDR3 is TGTGCCAGCAGCACCGACAGGAGCTCCTACAATGAGCAGTTCTTC.

The table lists this clonotype with a few counts. The V and J genes are TRBV6-1 and TRBJ2-7; D remains unclear. Trimming removed 4 bases at V and 2 bases at J, with 12 bases between. This CDR3 spans 14 amino acids. Germline V CDR1 and CDR2: MNHNS, SASEGT. The CDR3 protein is CASSVRLDTYEQYF. The CDR3 nucleotides are TGTGCCAGCAGTGTGCGGCTAGACACCTACGAGCAGTACTTC.

CDR3 bases: TGCGCCAGCAGCCAAGGAAGGGGCGTAAATTCACCCCTCCACTTT. Translating gives CASSQGRGVNSPLHF. The chain links TRBV4-3 to TRBJ1-6; a weak D match, TRBD1 (5 bases). V was shortened by 1 base and J by 7 bases, with 11 bases between the two germline ends. The V gene's germline CDR1 is LGHNA and CDR2 YSLEER. This CDR3 comprises 15 residues.

This chain links TRBV6-5 with TRBJ1-1; D may be TRBD1 (6 bases). Germline V gene sequence: CDR1 MNHEY, CDR2 SVGAGI. Trimming stripped 10 bases from V and 0 bases from J, with 15 bases between. The length of the CDR3 is 14 residues. The CDR3 protein is CATWDIEMNTEAFF. CDR3 bases: TGTGCCACTTGGGACATCGAAATGAACACTGAAGCTTTCTTT.

The chain recombines TRBV4-3 with TRBJ2-2, with D possibly TRBD1 on 6 matching bases. Trimming stripped 4 bases from V and 3 bases from J, with 21 bases between. Per the germline V gene, CDR1 is LGHNA and CDR2 is YSLEER. The CDR3 length is 18 residues. In DNA, the CDR3 is TGCGCCAGCAGCCCAATGTGGGCGGGCGAGGGGGACACCGGGGAGCTGTTTTTT. Residues: CASSPMWAGEGDTGELFF.

This clonotype turned up a few times. CDR3 protein: CASSYVAGDPYEQYV. CDR3 sequence (DNA): TGTGCCAGCAGTTACGTAGCGGGGGACCCCTACGAGCAGTACGTC. The chain has TRBV6-6 and TRBJ2-7; TRBD2 matches at 9 bases. This CDR3 has 15 residues. V dropped 2 bases and J dropped 2; count of bases not matched to a gene: 4. CDR1 and CDR2 (germline): MNHNY, SVGAGI (reference sequence).

The sample holds a few counts of this clonotype. The chain uses TRBV25-1 and TRBJ2-7; the match to TRBD1 covers 9 bases. Per germline, CDR1 MGHDK and CDR2 SYGVNS. The CDR3 consists of 15 residues. J lost 2 bases, V lost 3 bases, and 5 bases had no gene match. CDR3 sequence reads: CASSDGQGNPYEQYF. The CDR3 region has the DNA TGTGCCAGCAGTGACGGACAGGGGAATCCCTACGAGCAGTACTTC.

This clonotype appeared a few times. The chain carries TRBV27 and TRBJ1-2, with D perhaps TRBD1 (5 bases). Germline V CDR1 and CDR2: MNHEY, SMNVEV (reference sequence). Between the trimmed V and J ends, which lost 0 bases and 8 bases, there was a span of 10 bases. The CDR3 has 13 residues. The CDR3 sequence: CASSLSGRDGYTF. CDR3 DNA sequence: TGTGCCAGCAGTTTATCTGGCAGGGACGGCTACACCTTC.

The chain is built from TRBV2 and TRBJ2-7, with D unclear. There are 11 residues in the CDR3. Per germline, CDR1 SNHLY and CDR2 FYNNEI. V gave up 6 bases and J gave up 5 bases, with 8 bases separating them. The CDR3 nucleotides read TGTGCCAGCAGAGCTCGAAACGAGCAGTACTTC. It translates to CASRARNEQYF.

This chain links TRBV19 with TRBJ2-7, with 8 bases aligning to TRBD1. The CDR3 consists of 17 residues. Germline V gene data show CDR1 as LNHDA and CDR2 as SQIVND (reference sequence). Trimming took 2 bases from V and 3 from J; bases not matched to a gene: 12. The CDR3 here is CASSIPQTGEAIYEQYF. CDR3 coding DNA: TGTGCCAGTAGTATACCCCAGACAGGGGAAGCGATCTACGAGCAGTACTTC.

This clonotype was seen a handful of times. The chain links TRBV19 to TRBJ2-1; TRBD2 matches at 14 bases. The CDR3 is 17 amino acids. Germline V gene lookup returns CDR1 LNHDA and CDR2 SQIVND (reference sequence). J lost 4 bases, V lost 4 bases, and 6 bases had no gene match. The CDR3: CASSTYGLAGGYNEQFF. As DNA, the CDR3 is TGTGCCAGTAGTACCTACGGACTAGCGGGGGGTTACAATGAGCAGTTCTTC.

The V gene is TRBV5-4, the J gene TRBJ1-2; TRBD1 might be the D (5 bases). Trimming took 4 bases from V and 5 from J, leaving 18 bases between them. CDR1 and CDR2 (germline): SGHNT, YYREEE (reference sequence). This CDR3 is built from 15 residues. CDR3 in DNA: TGTGCCAGCAGCCCAAGCATTGGGGGAGCGTATGGCTACACCTTC. Residues: CASSPSIGGAYGYTF. Supplemented by reference TRBV5-4 and TRBJ1-2, the full variable domain reads ETGVTQSPTHLIKTRGQQVTLRCSSQSGHNTVSWYQQALGQGPQFIFQYYREEENGRGNFPPRFSGLQFPNYSSELNVNALELDDSALYLCASSPSIGGAYGYTFGSGTRLTVV.

The V gene is TRBV6-5, the J gene TRBJ1-3; D gene ambiguous. The germline V and J ends were trimmed by 2 bases and 3 bases, with 8 bases remaining between them. The CDR3 spans 14 residues. Germline values: CDR1 MNHEY, CDR2 SVGAGI. CDR3 loop: CASSYMGYGNTIYF. In DNA, the CDR3 is TGTGCCAGCAGTTACATGGGTTATGGAAACACCATATATTTT.

The chain links TRBV15 to TRBJ1-1; D not certain. This CDR3 is 14 amino acids long. The V gene lost 4 bases and the J gene lost 1 base, with 10 bases spanning the gap. CDR1 is LNHNV, CDR2 YYDKDF, per germline (reference sequence). The CDR3 reads CATSITDGNTEAFF. The DNA of the CDR3 is TGTGCCACCAGCATAACTGACGGGAACACTGAAGCTTTCTTT.

The CDR3 loop reads CASSLGGGNNEQFF. The CDR3 DNA reads TGTGCCAGCAGCTTAGGGGGGGGAAACAATGAGCAGTTCTTC. The genes are TRBV7-2 and TRBJ2-1; 7 bases map to TRBD2. This CDR3 has 14 amino acids. Germline assignment: CDR1 SGHTA and CDR2 FQGNSA. V shed 1 base, J shed 5 bases, and the junction held 2 bases outside the gene matches.

The chain employs TRBV12-3 or TRBV12-4 and TRBJ1-6; 7 nucleotides match TRBD1. V gave up 2 bases and J gave up 7 bases; unmatched junction bases: 5. The CDR3 contains 15 residues. CDR3 DNA: TGTGCCAGCAGTTTAAGGAGGGGGCGGAATTCACCCCTCCACTTT. Translation gives CASSLRRGRNSPLHF.

This clonotype occurred a few times. The chain couples TRBV7-8 to TRBJ1-3; D is unclear. The CDR3 contains 15 residues. Trimming cost V 2 bases and J 3 bases, with 11 bases left between them. Germline-derived CDR1 and CDR2 are SGHVS and FQNEAQ. The CDR3 DNA sequence: TGTGCCAGCAGCTTAAATGCCGGCGGTGGAAACACCATATATTTT. Its protein is CASSLNAGGGNTIYF. The whole variable domain, filled in from reference TRBV7-8 and TRBJ1-3, reads GAGVSQSPRYKVAKRGQDVALRCDPISGHVSLFWYQQALGQGPEFLTYFQNEAQLDKSGLPSDRFFAERPEGSVSTLKIQRTQQEDSAVYLCASSLNAGGGNTIYFGEGSWLTVV.

There are a few counts of this clonotype. This chain uses TRBV7-6 with TRBJ2-7; TRBD2 is a possible D gene (5 bases). The length of the CDR3 is 14 residues. V lost 5 bases and J 2 bases, leaving 13 bases between the germline ends. Looked up from germline, CDR1 is SGHVS and CDR2 is FNYEAQ. CDR3 DNA: TGTGCCAGCAGCCCCTTGGACGGGACCTACGAGCAGTACTTC. The encoded protein is CASSPLDGTYEQYF.

This clonotype was detected a few times. The junction departs from germline at one end; a sequencing error may be responsible. This chain links TRBV12-3 or TRBV12-4 with TRBJ1-1; no clear D. This CDR3 region has 13 residues. The CDR3 DNA reads TGTGCCAGCACTTTAGGGTCCCAAGGAGGGGCTTTCTTT. This codes for CASTLGSQGGAFF.